This T cell receptor beta chain was identified during a study of T cell responses to AZD1222 COVID-19 vaccine. Findings and limits, study-wide: Among spike-specific TCRs, nearly half reportedly target unmutated variant regions. With dominance at 160-218 and 743-854, vaccine-associated CD4 TCRs spanned spike. No repertoire was sampled before or during the peak T cell response, only after it. Donors were largely white British and mainly female; clonal diversity was possibly underestimated.

Produced via immunoSEQ multiplex PCR; TCRdb's table is partial and in-frame only. Here the sample spans about 100,000 clones, approximately 89% being singletons. CDR1 and CDR2 from the germline V gene are SGHNT and YYREEE (reference sequence). The V end lost 0 bases, the J end lost 6 bases, and 13 bases lay between the germline ends. The CDR3 sequence is 14 residues long. Comment on this clone: Its antigen is not known.

The chain carries TRBV5-4 and TRBJ2-7; the D gene is possibly TRBD1 (6 bases). The specimen comprised peripheral blood, sampled 28 days after the second AZD1222 dose. The clonotype was recovered from an adult who received the AZD1222 COVID-19 vaccine. The CDR3 loop reads CASSLAGTGREQYF. CDR3 DNA: TGTGCCAGCAGCTTGGCCGGAACAGGGCGCGAGCAGTACTTC.